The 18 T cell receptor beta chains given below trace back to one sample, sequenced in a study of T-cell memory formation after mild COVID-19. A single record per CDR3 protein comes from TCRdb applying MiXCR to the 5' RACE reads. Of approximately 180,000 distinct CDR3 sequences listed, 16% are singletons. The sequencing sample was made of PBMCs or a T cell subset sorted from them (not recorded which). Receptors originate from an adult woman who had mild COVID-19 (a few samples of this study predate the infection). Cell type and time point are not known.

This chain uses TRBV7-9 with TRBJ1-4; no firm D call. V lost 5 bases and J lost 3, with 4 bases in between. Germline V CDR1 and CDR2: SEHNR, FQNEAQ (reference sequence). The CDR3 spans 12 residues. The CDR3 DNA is TGTGCCAGCAGCCAGGCTAATGAAAAACTGTTTTTT. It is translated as CASSQANEKLFF. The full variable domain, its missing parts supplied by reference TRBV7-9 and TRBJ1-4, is DTGVSQNPRHKITKRGQNVTFRCDPISEHNRLYWYRQTLGQGPEFLTYFQNEAQLEKSRLLSDRFSAERPKGSFSTLEIQRTEQGDSAMYLCASSQANEKLFFGSGTQLSVL.

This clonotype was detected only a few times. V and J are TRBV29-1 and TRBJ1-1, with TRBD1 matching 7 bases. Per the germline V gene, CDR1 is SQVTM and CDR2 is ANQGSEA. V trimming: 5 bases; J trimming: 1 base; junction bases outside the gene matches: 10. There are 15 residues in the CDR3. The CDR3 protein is CSVRGRGATNTEAFF. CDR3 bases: TGCAGCGTTAGGGGCAGGGGGGCAACGAACACTGAAGCTTTCTTT.

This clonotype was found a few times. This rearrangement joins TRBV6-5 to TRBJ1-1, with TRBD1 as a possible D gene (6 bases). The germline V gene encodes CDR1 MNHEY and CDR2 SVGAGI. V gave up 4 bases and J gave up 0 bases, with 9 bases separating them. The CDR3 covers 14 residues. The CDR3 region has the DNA TGTGCCAGCAGTTGGGGACAATTGAACACTGAAGCTTTCTTT. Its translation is CASSWGQLNTEAFF.

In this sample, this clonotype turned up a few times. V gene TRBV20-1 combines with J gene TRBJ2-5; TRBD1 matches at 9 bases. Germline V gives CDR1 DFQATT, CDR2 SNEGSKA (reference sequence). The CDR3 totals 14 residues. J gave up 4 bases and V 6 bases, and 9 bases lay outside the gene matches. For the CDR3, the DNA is TGCAGTGCCAACCGCCCGGGACAGGGAGAGACCCAGTACTTC. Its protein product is CSANRPGQGETQYF.

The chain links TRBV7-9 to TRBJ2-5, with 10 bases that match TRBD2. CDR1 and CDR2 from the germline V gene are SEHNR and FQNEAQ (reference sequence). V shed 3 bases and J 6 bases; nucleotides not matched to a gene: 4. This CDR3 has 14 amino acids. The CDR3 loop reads CASSFGTSDQTQYF. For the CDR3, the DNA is TGTGCCAGCAGCTTCGGGACTAGCGACCAGACCCAGTACTTC. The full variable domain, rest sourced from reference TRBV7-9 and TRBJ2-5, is DTGVSQNPRHKITKRGQNVTFRCDPISEHNRLYWYRQTLGQGPEFLTYFQNEAQLEKSRLLSDRFSAERPKGSFSTLEIQRTEQGDSAMYLCASSFGTSDQTQYFGPGTRLLVL.

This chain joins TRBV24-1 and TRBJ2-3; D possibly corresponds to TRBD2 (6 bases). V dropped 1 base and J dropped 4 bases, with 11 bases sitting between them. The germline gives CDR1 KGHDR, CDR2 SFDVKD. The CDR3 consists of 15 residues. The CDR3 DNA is TGTGCCACCAGTGATTTTGGGGGGAGCGCAGATACGCAGTATTTT. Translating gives CATSDFGGSADTQYF.

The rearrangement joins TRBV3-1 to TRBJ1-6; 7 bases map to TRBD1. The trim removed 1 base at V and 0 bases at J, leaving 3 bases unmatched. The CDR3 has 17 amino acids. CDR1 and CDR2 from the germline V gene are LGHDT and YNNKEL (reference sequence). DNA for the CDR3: TGTGCCAGCAGCCAAGGAGGGGGCGGCTCCTATAATTCACCCCTCCACTTT. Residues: CASSQGGGGSYNSPLHF.

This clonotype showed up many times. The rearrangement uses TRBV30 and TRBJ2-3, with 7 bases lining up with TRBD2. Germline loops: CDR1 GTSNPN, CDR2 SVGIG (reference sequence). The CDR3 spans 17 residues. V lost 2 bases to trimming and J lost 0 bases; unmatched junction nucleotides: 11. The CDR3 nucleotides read TGTGCCTGGAGTCTGTGGCTGGCGGGAGCTAGCACAGATACGCAGTATTTT. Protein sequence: CAWSLWLAGASTDTQYF.

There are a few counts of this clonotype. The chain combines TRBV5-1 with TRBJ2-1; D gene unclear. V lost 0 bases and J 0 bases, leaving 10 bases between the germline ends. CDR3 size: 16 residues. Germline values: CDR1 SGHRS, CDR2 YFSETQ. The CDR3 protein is CASSLDSLISYNEQFF. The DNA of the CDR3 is TGCGCCAGCAGCTTGGACTCGTTAATCTCCTACAATGAGCAGTTCTTC.

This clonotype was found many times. The CDR3 nucleotides read TGTGCCAGCAGCTTAGGAAGTGTCTGGACAGGGCAGAATGAGCAGTTCTTC. Translation gives CASSLGSVWTGQNEQFF. This chain uses TRBV11-2 with TRBJ2-1; TRBD1 aligns across 8 bases. Unmatched junction bases numbered 12, after V lost 1 base and J lost 7 bases. The germline V gene has CDR1 SGHAT and CDR2 FQNNGV. The CDR3 is made up of 17 amino acids.

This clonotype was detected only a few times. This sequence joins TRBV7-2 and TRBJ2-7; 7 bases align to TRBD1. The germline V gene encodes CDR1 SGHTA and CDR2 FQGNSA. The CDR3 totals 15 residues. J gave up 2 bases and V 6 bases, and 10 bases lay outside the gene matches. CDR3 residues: CASRENRGAAYEQYF. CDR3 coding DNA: TGTGCCAGCAGGGAAAACAGGGGCGCGGCCTACGAGCAGTACTTC.

CDR3: CASSPTGGGLEDTQYF. The CDR3 DNA sequence: TGCGCCAGCAGCCCAACAGGGGGAGGGCTGGAAGATACGCAGTATTTT. The chain links TRBV5-1 to TRBJ2-3; perhaps TRBD1 as D (8 bases). Germline V gene lookup returns CDR1 SGHRS and CDR2 YFSETQ. The CDR3 covers 16 residues. V lost 4 bases and J 5 bases, leaving 20 bases between the germline ends.

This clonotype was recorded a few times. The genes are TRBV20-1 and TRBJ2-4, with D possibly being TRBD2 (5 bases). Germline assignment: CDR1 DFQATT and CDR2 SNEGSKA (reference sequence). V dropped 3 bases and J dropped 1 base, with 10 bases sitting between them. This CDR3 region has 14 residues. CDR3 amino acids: CSARGPGAKNIQYF. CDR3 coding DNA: TGCAGTGCTAGGGGCCCGGGGGCCAAAAACATTCAGTACTTC.

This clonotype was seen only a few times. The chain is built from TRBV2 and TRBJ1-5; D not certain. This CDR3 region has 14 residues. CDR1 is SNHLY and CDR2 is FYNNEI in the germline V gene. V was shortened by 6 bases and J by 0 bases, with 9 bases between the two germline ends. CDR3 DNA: TGTGCCAGCAGCGCTTGGACTAGCAATCAGCCCCAGCATTTT. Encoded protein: CASSAWTSNQPQHF.

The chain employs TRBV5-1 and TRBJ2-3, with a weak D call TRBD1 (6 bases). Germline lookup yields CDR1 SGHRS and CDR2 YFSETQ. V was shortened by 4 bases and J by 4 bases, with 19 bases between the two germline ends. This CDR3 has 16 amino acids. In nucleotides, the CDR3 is TGCGCCAGCAGCCCACAGGGTACCACTCCCGCAGATACGCAGTATTTT. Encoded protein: CASSPQGTTPADTQYF.

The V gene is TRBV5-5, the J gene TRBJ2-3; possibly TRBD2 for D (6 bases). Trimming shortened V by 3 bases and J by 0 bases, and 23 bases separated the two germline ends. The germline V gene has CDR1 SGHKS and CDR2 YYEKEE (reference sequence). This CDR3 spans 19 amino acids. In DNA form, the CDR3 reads TGTGCCAGCAGCTCCGGTAGTAGCGGAAACCTCCGTAGCACAGATACGCAGTATTTT. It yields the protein CASSSGSSGNLRSTDTQYF.

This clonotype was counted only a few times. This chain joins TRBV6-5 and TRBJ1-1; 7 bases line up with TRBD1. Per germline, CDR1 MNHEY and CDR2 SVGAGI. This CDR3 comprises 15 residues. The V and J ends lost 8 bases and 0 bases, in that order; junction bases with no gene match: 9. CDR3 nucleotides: TGTGCCAGCGGAAAGGGACAGAGCATGAACACTGAAGCTTTCTTT. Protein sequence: CASGKGQSMNTEAFF.

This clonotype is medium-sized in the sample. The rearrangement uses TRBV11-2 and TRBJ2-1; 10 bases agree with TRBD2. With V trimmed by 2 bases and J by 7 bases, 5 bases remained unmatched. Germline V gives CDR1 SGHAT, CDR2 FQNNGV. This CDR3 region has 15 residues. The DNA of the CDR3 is TGTGCCAGCAGCTTACTAGCGGGAGTAGGGAATGAGCAGTTCTTC. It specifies CASSLLAGVGNEQFF.